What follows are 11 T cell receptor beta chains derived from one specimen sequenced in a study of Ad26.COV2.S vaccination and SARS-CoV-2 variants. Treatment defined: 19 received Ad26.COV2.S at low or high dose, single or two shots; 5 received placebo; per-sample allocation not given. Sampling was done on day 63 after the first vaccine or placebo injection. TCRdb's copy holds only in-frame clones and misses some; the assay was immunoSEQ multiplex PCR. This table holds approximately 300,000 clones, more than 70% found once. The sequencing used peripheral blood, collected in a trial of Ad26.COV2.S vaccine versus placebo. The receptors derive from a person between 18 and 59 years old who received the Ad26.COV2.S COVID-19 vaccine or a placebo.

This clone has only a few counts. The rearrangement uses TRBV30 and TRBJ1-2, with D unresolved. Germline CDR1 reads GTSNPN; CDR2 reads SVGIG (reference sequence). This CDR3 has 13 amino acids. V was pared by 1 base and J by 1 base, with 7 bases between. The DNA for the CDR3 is TGTGCCTGGAGTGGGGATCGTAACTATGGCTACACCTTC. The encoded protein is CAWSGDRNYGYTF.

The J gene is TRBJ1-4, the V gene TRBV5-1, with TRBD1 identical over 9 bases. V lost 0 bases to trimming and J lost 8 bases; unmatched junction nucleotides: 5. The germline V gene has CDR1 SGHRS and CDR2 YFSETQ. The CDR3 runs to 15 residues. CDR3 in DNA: TGCGCCAGCAGCTTGGAAGGGACAGGGAGGGAAAAACTGTTTTTT. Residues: CASSLEGTGREKLFF.

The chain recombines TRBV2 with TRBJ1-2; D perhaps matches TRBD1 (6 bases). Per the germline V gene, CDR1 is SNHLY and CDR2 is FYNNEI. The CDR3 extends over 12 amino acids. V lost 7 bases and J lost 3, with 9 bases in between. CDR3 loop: CASTGEYYGYTF. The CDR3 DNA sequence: TGTGCCAGCACAGGGGAGTACTATGGCTACACCTTC.

As DNA, the CDR3 is TGTGCCAGCAGCCCAACTATCGTGACAGAGCCCTACTATGGCTACACCTTC. As protein: CASSPTIVTEPYYGYTF. The V call is TRBV5-6, the J call TRBJ1-2, with D possibly TRBD1 on 5 matching bases. The CDR3 length is 17 residues. The germline gives CDR1 SGHDT, CDR2 YYEEEE. The V end was cut by 4 bases, the J end by 3 bases, with 22 bases between.

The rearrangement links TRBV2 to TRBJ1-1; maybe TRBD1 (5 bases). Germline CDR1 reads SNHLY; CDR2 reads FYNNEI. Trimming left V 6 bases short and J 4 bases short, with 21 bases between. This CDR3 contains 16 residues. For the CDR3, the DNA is TGTGCCAGCAGCCCCGGGAGGACACCTCGGGGCACTGAAGCTTTCTTT. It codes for CASSPGRTPRGTEAFF.

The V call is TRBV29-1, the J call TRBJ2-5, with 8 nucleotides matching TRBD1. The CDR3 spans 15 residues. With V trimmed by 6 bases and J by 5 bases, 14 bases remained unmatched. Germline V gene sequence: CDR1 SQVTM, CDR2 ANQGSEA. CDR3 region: CSVDFGQGRGETQYF. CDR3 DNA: TGCAGCGTCGACTTTGGACAGGGAAGGGGGGAGACCCAGTACTTC.

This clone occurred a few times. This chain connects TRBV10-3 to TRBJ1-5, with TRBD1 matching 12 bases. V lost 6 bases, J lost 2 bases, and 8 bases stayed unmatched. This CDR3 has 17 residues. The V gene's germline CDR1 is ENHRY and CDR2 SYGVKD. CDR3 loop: CAISPGTGGAGNQPQHF. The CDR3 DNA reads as TGTGCCATCAGCCCCGGGACAGGGGGCGCGGGCAATCAGCCCCAGCATTTT.

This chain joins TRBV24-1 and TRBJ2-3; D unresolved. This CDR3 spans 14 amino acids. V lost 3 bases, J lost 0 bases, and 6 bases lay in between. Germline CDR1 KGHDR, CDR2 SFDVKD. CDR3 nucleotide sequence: TGTGCCACCAGTGATCCGAAAAGCACAGATACGCAGTATTTT. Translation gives CATSDPKSTDTQYF.

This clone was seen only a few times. In DNA form, the CDR3 reads TGTGCCAGCAGTTACTCTTCCGGGTCTCTCACAGATACGCAGTATTTT. Translated, it gives CASSYSSGSLTDTQYF. V is TRBV6-2 or TRBV6-3 and J is TRBJ2-3; the D is unclear. CDR1 is MNHEY, CDR2 SVGEGT, per germline. V was clipped by 0 bases and J by 2 bases, with 12 bases between them. This CDR3 is 16 amino acids long.

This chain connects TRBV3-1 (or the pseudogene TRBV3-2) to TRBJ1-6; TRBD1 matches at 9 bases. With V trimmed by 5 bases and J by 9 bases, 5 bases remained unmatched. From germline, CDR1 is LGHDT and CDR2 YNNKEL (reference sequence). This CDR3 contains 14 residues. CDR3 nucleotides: TGTGCCAGCAGCGACCGGGACAGGGTTTCACCCCTCCACTTT. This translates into CASSDRDRVSPLHF.

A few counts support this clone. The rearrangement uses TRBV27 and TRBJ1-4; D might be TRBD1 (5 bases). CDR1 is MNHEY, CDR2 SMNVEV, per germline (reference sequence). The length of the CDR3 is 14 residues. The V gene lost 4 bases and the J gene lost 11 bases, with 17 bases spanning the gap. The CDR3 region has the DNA TGTGCCAGCAGTTCCCTCTCAACCAGGGATAAACTGTTTTTT. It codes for CASSSLSTRDKLFF.